What follows are 19 T cell receptor beta chains derived from one specimen sequenced in a study of blood T cell repertoires in COVID-19. TCRdb's copy holds only in-frame clones and misses some; the assay was immunoSEQ multiplex PCR. The sample carries over 110,000 clones, around 89% recorded once. What was sequenced was peripheral blood. The source of these receptors is a human donor in a cohort sampled during active COVID-19.

The chain uses TRBV6-2 or TRBV6-3 and TRBJ1-3; D gene uncertain. Germline V gene sequence: CDR1 MNHEY, CDR2 SVGEGT. This CDR3 has 13 residues. Deletions cut 0 bases from V and 4 bases from J, with 4 bases between. The CDR3 spells CASSYSAGNTIYF. CDR3 DNA sequence: TGTGCCAGCAGTTACTCGGCCGGAAACACCATATATTTT.

The chain is built from TRBV11-1 and TRBJ2-5, with 13 bases identical to TRBD2. Germline CDR1 and CDR2: SGHAT and FQDESV (reference sequence). This CDR3 has 16 amino acids. V lost 5 bases to trimming and J lost 1 base; unmatched junction nucleotides: 4. CDR3 bases: TGTGCCAGCAGCCAGCGACTAGCGGGGGGCCAAGAGACCCAGTACTTC. Protein sequence: CASSQRLAGGQETQYF.

The rearrangement joins TRBV6-5 to TRBJ2-1, with 8 nucleotides matching TRBD2. This CDR3 is 14 amino acids long. Germline lookup yields CDR1 MNHEY and CDR2 SVGAGI. With 11 bases clipped from V and 6 bases from J, the junction kept 12 bases outside the gene matches. The CDR3 nucleotides read TGTGCCGGAACGGGCGGGGGGCTTGGCAATGAGCAGTTCTTC. Translation: CAGTGGGLGNEQFF.

The chain employs TRBV11-2 and TRBJ2-3, with D perhaps TRBD1 (5 bases). Germline CDR1 and CDR2: SGHAT and FQNNGV. This CDR3 has 14 amino acids. V lost 1 base and J lost 4, with 9 bases in between. Here the CDR3 DNA reads TGTGCCAGCAGCTTAGGGACACCGCCAGATACGCAGTATTTT. It is translated as CASSLGTPPDTQYF.

The V and J genes are TRBV11-2 and TRBJ1-2; D uncertain. The CDR3 extends over 13 amino acids. The V gene lost 5 bases and the J gene lost 4 bases, with 11 bases spanning the gap. The germline V gene has CDR1 SGHAT and CDR2 FQNNGV. CDR3 loop: CASSTPRSYGYTF. As DNA, the CDR3 is TGTGCCAGCAGCACCCCCAGGTCCTATGGCTACACCTTC.

The chain uses TRBV6-5 and TRBJ1-2; 12 bases agree with TRBD1. V was pared by 10 bases and J by 2 bases, with 2 bases of the junction left unmatched. Germline CDR1 and CDR2: MNHEY and SVGAGI. This CDR3 has 13 amino acids. Here the CDR3 reads CATGTGGNYGYTF. The CDR3 DNA reads TGTGCCACCGGGACAGGGGGCAACTATGGCTACACCTTC.

This rearrangement joins TRBV7-9 to TRBJ1-4, with 7 bases identical to TRBD1. This CDR3 contains 15 residues. Germline V gives CDR1 SEHNR, CDR2 FQNEAQ (reference sequence). The V and J ends lost 0 bases and 4 bases, in that order; junction bases with no gene match: 2. The CDR3, as DNA: TGTGCCAGCAGCTTAGCCGGACAGGTTAATGAAAAACTGTTTTTT. Translating it yields CASSLAGQVNEKLFF.

This CDR3 reads CASSYGQGGEKLFF. CDR3 in DNA: TGTGCCAGCAGTTACGGGCAGGGAGGTGAAAAACTGTTTTTT. The rearrangement uses TRBV6-6 and TRBJ1-4; D might be TRBD1 (5 bases). The CDR3 extends over 14 amino acids. Trimming took off 2 bases at V and 7 bases at J, with 11 bases between the two ends. Germline CDR1 is MNHNY and CDR2 is SVGAGI (reference sequence).

The chain joins TRBV10-3 to TRBJ1-1, with 8 bases that match TRBD1. There are 15 residues in the CDR3. CDR1 is ENHRY and CDR2 is SYGVKD in the germline V gene. The V and J ends lost 10 bases and 5 bases, in that order; junction bases with no gene match: 15. The CDR3 DNA reads as TGTGCCACTACCACCGGGACAGGTCCGGGGACTGAAGCTTTCTTT. This codes for CATTTGTGPGTEAFF.

J is TRBJ2-3 and V is TRBV4-2; TRBD2 might be the D (5 bases). V lost 0 bases to trimming and J lost 0 bases, with 10 bases between them. This CDR3 spans 16 amino acids. Germline CDR1 LGHNA, CDR2 YNFKEQ. In nucleotides, the CDR3 is TGTGCCAGCAGCCAAGAACAACTAGGAAGCACAGATACGCAGTATTTT. The encoded protein is CASSQEQLGSTDTQYF.

The gene calls are TRBV9 and TRBJ1-6, with TRBD1 matching 7 bases. V lost 0 bases and J lost 10; bases outside the gene matches: 4. CDR1 is SGDLS and CDR2 is YYNGEE in the germline V gene. CDR3 size: 14 residues. The CDR3 DNA is TGTGCCAGCAGCGTAGAGCCAGGGGGATCACCCCTCCACTTT. As protein: CASSVEPGGSPLHF. Filled out from reference TRBV9 and TRBJ1-6, the complete variable domain reads DSGVTQTPKHLITATGQRVTLRCSPRSGDLSVYWYQQSLDQGLQFLIQYYNGEERAKGNILERFSAQQFPDLHSELNLSSLELGDSALYFCASSVEPGGSPLHFGNGTRLTVT.

This sequence joins TRBV15 and TRBJ1-4, with TRBD1 matching 8 bases. V shed 2 bases, J shed 4 bases, and the junction held 3 bases outside the gene matches. The CDR3 runs 15 residues. Germline V gene sequence: CDR1 LNHNV, CDR2 YYDKDF (reference sequence). In DNA, the CDR3 is TGTGCCACCAGCAGACGAGACAGGGGTAATGAAAAACTGTTTTTT. As protein: CATSRRDRGNEKLFF.

The V gene is TRBV7-2, the J gene TRBJ2-7; weak D call: TRBD2 (6 bases). The germline CDR1 and CDR2 sequences are SGHTA and FQGNSA. V lost 5 bases to trimming and J lost 3 bases, with 11 bases between them. This CDR3 spans 13 amino acids. Here the CDR3 DNA reads TGTGCCAGCAGCCAACGGGGAGGCTACGAGCAGTACTTC. Translating gives CASSQRGGYEQYF.

The rearrangement uses TRBV5-4 and TRBJ2-7, with TRBD1 matching over 9 bases. The CDR3 covers 16 residues. V was pared by 4 bases and J by 0 bases, with 8 bases of the junction left unmatched. Germline CDR1 reads SGHNT; CDR2 reads YYREEE (reference sequence). CDR3 amino acids: CASSLTGTGSSYEQYF. CDR3 nucleotide sequence: TGTGCCAGCAGCCTTACCGGGACAGGGTCCTCCTACGAGCAGTACTTC.

The CDR3 nucleotides read TGTGCCAGCAGCTTCCCGACAGGGAACAACGAGCAGTACTTC. Residues: CASSFPTGNNEQYF. This chain links TRBV7-2 with TRBJ2-7; 7 bases line up with TRBD1. The CDR3 covers 14 residues. The trim removed 3 bases at V and 5 bases at J, leaving 7 bases unmatched. CDR1 and CDR2 from the germline V gene are SGHTA and FQGNSA.

The CDR3 coding sequence is TGTGCCAGCAGTTTATCCGGACAGGCTTATAATTCACCCCTCCACTTT. This gives the protein CASSLSGQAYNSPLHF. The V gene is TRBV27, the J gene TRBJ1-6, with 7 bases fitting TRBD1. The CDR3 sequence is 16 residues long. The ends lost 0 bases at V and 4 bases at J; junction bases unmatched: 3. Germline V gene sequence: CDR1 MNHEY, CDR2 SMNVEV (reference sequence).

The sample holds one count of this clone. The V and J genes are TRBV6-5 and TRBJ1-5; D might be TRBD1 (6 bases). Trimming stripped 6 bases from V and 3 bases from J, with 15 bases between. This CDR3 is built from 15 residues. CDR1 MNHEY and CDR2 SVGAGI come from the germline V gene. The CDR3 reads CASSYVGAHNQPQHF. The DNA of the CDR3 is TGTGCCAGCAGCTACGTGGGGGCGCACAATCAGCCCCAGCATTTT.

V and J are TRBV7-6 and TRBJ2-5; maybe TRBD2 (5 bases). Germline V gene data show CDR1 as SGHVS and CDR2 as FNYEAQ. Trimming removed 5 bases from V and 4 bases from J, with 17 bases in between. The CDR3 totals 15 residues. CDR3 amino acids: CASSHPGVEGETQYF. The CDR3 nucleotides are TGTGCCAGCAGCCACCCCGGGGTAGAGGGAGAGACCCAGTACTTC.

The chain couples TRBV5-1 to TRBJ1-2; D is unresolved. V lost 0 bases and J 0 bases, leaving 12 bases between the germline ends. This CDR3 comprises 16 residues. CDR1 and CDR2 (germline): SGHRS, YFSETQ. DNA of the CDR3: TGCGCCAGCAGCTTGGTGGCGAGCGGATCTAACTATGGCTACACCTTC. It yields the protein CASSLVASGSNYGYTF.